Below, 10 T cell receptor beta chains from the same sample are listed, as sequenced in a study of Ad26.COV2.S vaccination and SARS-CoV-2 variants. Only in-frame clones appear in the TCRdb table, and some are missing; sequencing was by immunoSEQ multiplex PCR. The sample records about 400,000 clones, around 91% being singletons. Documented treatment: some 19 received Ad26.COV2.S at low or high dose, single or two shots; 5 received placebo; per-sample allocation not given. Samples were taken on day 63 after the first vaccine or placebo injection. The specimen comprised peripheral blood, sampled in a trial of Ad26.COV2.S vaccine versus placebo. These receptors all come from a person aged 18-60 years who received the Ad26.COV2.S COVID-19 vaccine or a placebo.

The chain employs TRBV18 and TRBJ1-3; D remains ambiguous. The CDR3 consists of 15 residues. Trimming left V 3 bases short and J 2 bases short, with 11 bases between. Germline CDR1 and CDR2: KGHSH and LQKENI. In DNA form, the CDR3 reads TGTGCCAGCTCACCGACCTCGGGTCCTGGAAACACCATATATTTT. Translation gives CASSPTSGPGNTIYF.

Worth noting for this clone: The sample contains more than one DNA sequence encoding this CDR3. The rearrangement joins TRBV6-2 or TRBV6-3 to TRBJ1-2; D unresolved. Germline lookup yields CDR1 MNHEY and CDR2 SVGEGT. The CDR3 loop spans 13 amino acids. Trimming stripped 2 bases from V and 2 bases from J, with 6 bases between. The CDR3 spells CASSYEGNYGYTF. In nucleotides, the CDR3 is TGTGCCAGCAGTTACGAAGGAAACTATGGCTACACCTTC.

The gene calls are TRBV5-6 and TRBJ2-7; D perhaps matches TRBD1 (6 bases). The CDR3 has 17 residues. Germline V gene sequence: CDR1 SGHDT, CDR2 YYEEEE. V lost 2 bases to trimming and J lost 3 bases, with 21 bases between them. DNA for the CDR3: TGTGCCAGCAGCTTCGAGATCGTGTCAGGGGCTGTCTACGAGCAGTACTTC. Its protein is CASSFEIVSGAVYEQYF.

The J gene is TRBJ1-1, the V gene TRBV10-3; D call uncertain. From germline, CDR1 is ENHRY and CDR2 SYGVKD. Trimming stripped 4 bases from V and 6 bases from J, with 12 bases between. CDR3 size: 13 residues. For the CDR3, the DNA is TGTGCCATCAGTGTGGACTCGGGAGCTGAAGCTTTCTTT. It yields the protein CAISVDSGAEAFF.

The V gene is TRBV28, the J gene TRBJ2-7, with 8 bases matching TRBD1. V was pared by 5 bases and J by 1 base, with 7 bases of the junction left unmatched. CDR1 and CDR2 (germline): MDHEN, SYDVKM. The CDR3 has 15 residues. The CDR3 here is CASSRRGLRSYEQYF. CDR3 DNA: TGTGCCAGCAGTCGCAGGGGGCTGAGGTCCTACGAGCAGTACTTC.

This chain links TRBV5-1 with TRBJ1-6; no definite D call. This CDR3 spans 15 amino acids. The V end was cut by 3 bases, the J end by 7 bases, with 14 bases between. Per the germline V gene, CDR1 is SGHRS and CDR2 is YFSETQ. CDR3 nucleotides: TGCGCCAGCAGCTCCGATGGGATGACAAATTCACCCCTCCACTTT. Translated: CASSSDGMTNSPLHF.

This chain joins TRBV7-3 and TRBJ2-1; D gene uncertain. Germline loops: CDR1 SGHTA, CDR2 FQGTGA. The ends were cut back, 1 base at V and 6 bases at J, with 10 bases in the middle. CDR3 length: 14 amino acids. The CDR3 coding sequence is TGTGCCAGCAGCTTAATTTGGCCGGGCAATGAGCAGTTCTTC. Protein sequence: CASSLIWPGNEQFF.

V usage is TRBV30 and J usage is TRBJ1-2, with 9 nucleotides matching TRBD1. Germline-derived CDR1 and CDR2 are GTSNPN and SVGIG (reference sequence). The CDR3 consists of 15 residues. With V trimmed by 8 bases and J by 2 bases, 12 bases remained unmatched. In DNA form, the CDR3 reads TGTGCCAGTAACGAAGCCGGGACAGGGAACTATGGCTACACCTTC. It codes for CASNEAGTGNYGYTF.

The DNA of the CDR3 is TGTGCCAGCAGCGTAGGTGGATTGGTCAATCAGCCCCAGCATTTT. Amino acids: CASSVGGLVNQPQHF. V usage is TRBV9 and J usage is TRBJ1-5; unclear D gene. V was clipped by 0 bases and J by 3 bases, with 10 bases between them. Per the germline V gene, CDR1 is SGDLS and CDR2 is YYNGEE. CDR3 length: 15 amino acids.

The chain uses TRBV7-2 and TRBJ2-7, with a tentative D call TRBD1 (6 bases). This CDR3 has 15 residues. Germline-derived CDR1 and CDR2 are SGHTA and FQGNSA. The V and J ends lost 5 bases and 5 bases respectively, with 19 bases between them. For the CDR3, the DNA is TGTGCCAGCAGCCTTTCCCGGCAGGGGTGGAACGAGCAGTACTTC. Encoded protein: CASSLSRQGWNEQYF.